The TCR beta chain described here comes from a study of regulatory T cells in long-lasting Graves disease. Findings of the study overall: Gene preferences differed: TRBV28, TRBJ1-2, TRBJ2-5 in persistent cases. Few sampled subjects may have lowered accuracy.

This clonotype was counted at least ten times. Its antigen is currently unknown. This CDR3 has 13 residues. Trimming removed 6 bases at V and 3 bases at J, with 12 bases between. Building of the TCR beta libraries involved iRepertoire HTBI primers and Arm-PCR of CDR3 regions. TCRdb re-called the multiplex PCR reads with MiXCR, one entry per CDR3 protein. Counted here are roughly 700,000 distinct CDR3 sequences, about 30% occurring once; the ten biggest clones make up 40% to 50%. Time point here: persistent/refractory GD, antithyroid drugs over 5 years with positive TRAb. From PBMCs, RNA was extracted and then used to make the TCR library.

Source: peripheral blood mononuclear cells (PBMCs), taken when the disease was refractory, from a patient treated with antithyroid drugs. This receptor was identified in a female donor with Graves disease. The rearrangement links TRBV12-3 or TRBV12-4 to TRBJ2-7; D may be TRBD1 (6 bases). CDR3 residues: CASSPGTNYEQYF. The CDR3 DNA sequence: TGTGCCAGCAGCCCCGGGACAAACTACGAGCAGTACTTC.